The rows below give T cell receptor beta chains drawn from one sample of a study of blood T cell repertoires in COVID-19. Sequencing was performed with immunoSEQ multiplex PCR; in TCRdb, only in-frame clones are kept and a portion is missing. The table shows approximately 290,000 clones, with 70% to 90% occurring only once. The material sequenced was PBMCs or T cells enriched from blood (not recorded which). The receptors were sampled from a woman aged 25 to 39 who had recovered from COVID-19. Each CDR3 is given without its conserved first and last residue.

j_call	v_call	cdr3_aa
TRBJ2-3	TRBV19	ATTGQGWDTQY
TRBJ2-5	TRBV15	ATSRDGGSGETQY
TRBJ2-7	TRBV6-5	ASSYSGSYEQY
TRBJ1-4	TRBV3-1/TRBV3-2	ASSQVNRANEKLF
TRBJ2-7	TRBV10-3	AISGSGSYEQY
TRBJ2-7	TRBV6-5	ASSPYLAGGYEQY
TRBJ1-5	TRBV7-6	ASSPRQGSQPQH
TRBJ2-5	TRBV4-2	ASSQESREGETQY
TRBJ1-2	TRBV12-3/TRBV12-4	ASSIDRDGYT
TRBJ2-7	TRBV11-1	ASSPRGQGWYEQY
TRBJ2-1	TRBV28	ASSLGTAANEQF
TRBJ1-1	TRBV9	ASSGAEAGWEAF
TRBJ1-1	TRBV5-6	ASSWDRSTEAF
TRBJ1-2	TRBV29-1	SVEGNGYT
TRBJ2-7	TRBV7-9	ASTQESSGRPQY
TRBJ2-3	TRBV4-1	ASSPPTTSGGFTDTQY
TRBJ1-4	TRBV19	ASSGGRTGNEKLF
TRBJ1-5	TRBV4-1	ASSQEPGVRQPQH
TRBJ2-5	TRBV9	ASSVSGARASETQY
TRBJ2-3	TRBV30	AWSPSRDTAY
TRBJ1-2	TRBV12-3/TRBV12-4	ASSEQGSYGYT
TRBJ2-7	TRBV7-9	ASSQSRNSYEQY
TRBJ1-5	TRBV6-1	ASSVNVGGSNQPQH
TRBJ2-2	TRBV2	ASRTPRGVTGELF
TRBJ2-1	TRBV1	TSLPSGSRDKIRNEQF
TRBJ2-1	TRBV28	ASSFQGEQF
TRBJ1-1	TRBV6-6	ASSYRTANTEAF
TRBJ2-1	TRBV20-1	STSQANEQF
TRBJ1-4	TRBV9	ASSVALQGGEKLF
TRBJ1-6	TRBV7-6	ASSLTESNSPLH
TRBJ1-2	TRBV28	ASSFEANYGYT
TRBJ2-3	TRBV11-3	ASSLTGGRTDTQY
TRBJ2-5	TRBV4-1	ASSQDPVREAGKETQY
TRBJ1-5	TRBV9	ASSRDRGIQPQH
TRBJ1-4	TRBV11-3	ASSPRDRGTNEKLF
TRBJ1-3	TRBV2	ASRQQGSGNTIY
TRBJ2-7	TRBV3-1/TRBV3-2	ASSQDRGYEQY
TRBJ1-6	TRBV11-2	ATIDLPTKNSPLH
TRBJ1-1	TRBV28	ASSLEGSEAF
TRBJ2-7	TRBV19	ASSIGDRGPYEQY
TRBJ1-1	TRBV2	ASRLKQIMNTEAF
TRBJ2-4	TRBV28	ASTSVAGGENIQY
TRBJ1-4	TRBV6-5	ASGGSEKEKLF
TRBJ2-4	TRBV18	ASSLQDIQY
TRBJ2-3	TRBV10-2	ASRVAGAGTDTQY
TRBJ2-1	TRBV5-4	LASRGRQEGNEQF
TRBJ2-7	TRBV5-8	ASSSGQGRRYEQY